The clone carrying this T cell receptor beta chain was picked up many times. Antigen specificity is unknown. The record originates from a study of spatial heterogeneity in lung cancer. Notes on the study in general: The appearance of ubiquitous expanded tumor TCRs in blood was greater at resection than follow-up.

Regarding time point: sample taken at primary tumor resection. No cells were sorted before sequencing. The whole RNA sequenced was extracted from tumor, nontumor lung or frozen PBMC. One entry per CDR3 protein, called by TCRdb with MiXCR from the 5' RACE reads. The sample yields 35,000 to 45,000 distinct CDR3 sequences, roughly 4.9% seen once. Per germline, CDR1 LGHDT and CDR2 YNNKEL (reference sequence). This CDR3 spans 13 amino acids. V was clipped by 4 bases and J by 3 bases, with 9 bases between them. This sequence originates from a female donor with early-stage non-small cell lung cancer. The sample was PBMCs, taken at surgery. This rearrangement joins TRBV3-1 to TRBJ1-2, with D tentatively TRBD1 (5 bases). The CDR3 DNA reads as TGTGCCAGCAGCCGACAGAATTACTATGGCTACACCTTC. This encodes CASSRQNYYGYTF.